A single sample gave rise to the 28 T cell receptor beta chains below, sequenced in a study of control samples from healthy donors and cancer patients. Only in-frame clones appear in the TCRdb table, and some are missing; sequencing was by immunoSEQ multiplex PCR. The repertoire holds roughly 95,000 clones, with roughly 92% as singletons. Sample: blood. The receptors derive from a human donor in good health. The donor label of this sample is uncertain.

J is TRBJ1-6 and V is TRBV6-1; 11 nucleotides line up with TRBD1. CDR3 length: 20 residues. The V segment lost 1 base and the J segment 8 bases; nucleotides outside the gene matches: 16. The germline CDR1 and CDR2 sequences are MNHNS and SASEGT. CDR3 in amino acids: CASSEGVGTGGRLLHSPLHF. CDR3 in DNA: TGTGCCAGCAGTGAAGGGGTCGGGACAGGGGGTCGTTTGTTGCATTCACCCCTCCACTTT.

V usage is TRBV15 and J usage is TRBJ1-1; D gene unclear. The germline CDR1 and CDR2 sequences are LNHNV and YYDKDF (reference sequence). V lost 1 base and J 3 bases, leaving 9 bases between the germline ends. The CDR3 sequence is 14 residues long. DNA of the CDR3: TGTGCCACCAGCAGAGGGATCCAAGACACTGAAGCTTTCTTT. Amino acids: CATSRGIQDTEAFF.

The V gene is TRBV7-2, the J gene TRBJ2-1, with 11 bases that match TRBD2. V shed 3 bases, J shed 8 bases, and the junction held 9 bases outside the gene matches. Germline CDR1 SGHTA, CDR2 FQGNSA. The CDR3 contains 16 residues. The CDR3 coding sequence is TGTGCCAGCAGCTTTTTCAGCCTAGCGGGGGGATATGAGCAGTTCTTC. Its protein is CASSFFSLAGGYEQFF.

The chain combines TRBV7-2 with TRBJ2-5; D possibly uses TRBD1 or TRBD2 (5 bases each). The CDR3 runs to 15 residues. Trimming stripped 4 bases from V and 2 bases from J, with 14 bases between. The germline gives CDR1 SGHTA, CDR2 FQGNSA. DNA for the CDR3: TGTGCCAGCAGCTCACTTTTGGGGGTACAAGAGACCCAGTACTTC. Its protein product is CASSSLLGVQETQYF.

V usage is TRBV28 and J usage is TRBJ1-5; unclear D gene. Trimming stripped 5 bases from V and 2 bases from J, with 4 bases between. The germline V gene has CDR1 MDHEN and CDR2 SYDVKM. The CDR3 extends over 12 amino acids. CDR3 nucleotide sequence: TGTGCCAGCAGTGAGGGCAATCAGCCCCAGCATTTT. It encodes CASSEGNQPQHF.

The rearrangement joins TRBV15 to TRBJ2-3; TRBD2 aligns across 13 bases. This CDR3 comprises 18 residues. V shed 0 bases and J 3 bases; nucleotides not matched to a gene: 6. CDR1 and CDR2 from the germline V gene are LNHNV and YYDKDF (reference sequence). CDR3 DNA: TGTGCCACCAGCAGAGATACGGGACTAGCGGGGAGAACAGATACGCAGTATTTT. Amino acids: CATSRDTGLAGRTDTQYF.

This chain links TRBV6-5 with TRBJ1-4, with D uncertain. CDR3 length: 14 residues. The V and J ends lost 0 bases and 8 bases respectively, with 10 bases between them. Germline values: CDR1 MNHEY, CDR2 SVGAGI. The DNA of the CDR3 is TGTGCCAGCAGTTACTCGGAGGCCCAGGAAAAACTGTTTTTT. Translated, it gives CASSYSEAQEKLFF.

The genes are TRBV5-1 and TRBJ1-3, with D tentatively TRBD1 (5 bases). The CDR3 length is 16 residues. The germline CDR1 and CDR2 sequences are SGHRS and YFSETQ. Trimming cost V 0 bases and J 0 bases, with 10 bases left between them. The CDR3 protein is CASSLGGRISGNTIYF. For the CDR3, the DNA is TGCGCCAGCAGCTTGGGGGGACGGATCTCTGGAAACACCATATATTTT.

The V and J genes are TRBV12-5 and TRBJ1-5; 12 nucleotides line up with TRBD1. Germline lookup yields CDR1 LGHNT and CDR2 FRNRAP. The J segment lost 3 bases and the V segment lost 1 base, leaving 7 bases of the junction unmatched. The CDR3 has 18 residues. The CDR3: CASGLGRDRGRYNQPQHF. In nucleotides, the CDR3 is TGTGCTAGTGGTTTGGGCCGGGACAGGGGGCGATACAATCAGCCCCAGCATTTT. Using reference TRBV12-5 and TRBJ1-5 for the parts outside the CDR3, the full variable domain is DARVTQTPRHKVTEMGQEVTMRCQPILGHNTVFWYRQTMMQGLELLAYFRNRAPLDDSGMPKDRFSAEMPDATLATLKIQPSEPRDSAVYFCASGLGRDRGRYNQPQHFGDGTRLSIL.

V usage is TRBV28 and J usage is TRBJ2-5; tentatively, D is TRBD2 (6 bases). CDR1 and CDR2 (germline): MDHEN, SYDVKM. V was cut by 3 bases and J by 7 bases, with 18 bases left in between. The CDR3 is 15 residues long. The CDR3 DNA follows: TGTGCCAGCAGTTTCGGGGCGGGGCCCCCGGGGACCCAGTACTTC. Its translation: CASSFGAGPPGTQYF.

This chain links TRBV5-8 with TRBJ1-5; D is undetermined. Trimming took 3 bases from V and 3 from J, leaving 10 bases between them. This CDR3 has 14 residues. Germline V gene data show CDR1 as SGHTS and CDR2 as YDEGEE. Written as DNA, the CDR3 is TGTGCCAGCAGCTCTAGGGTTGCCAATCAGCCCCAGCATTTT. Protein product: CASSSRVANQPQHF.

V usage is TRBV15 and J usage is TRBJ2-3; D is undetermined. This CDR3 comprises 13 residues. V shed 11 bases and J shed 4 bases, with 16 bases lying between them. Per germline, CDR1 LNHNV and CDR2 YYDKDF (reference sequence). The chain's CDR3 is CAASATPADTQYF. CDR3 nucleotide sequence: TGTGCCGCGTCAGCGACCCCCGCAGATACGCAGTATTTT.

This rearrangement joins TRBV5-1 to TRBJ2-3; D may be TRBD1 (6 bases). The germline gives CDR1 SGHRS, CDR2 YFSETQ. The CDR3 sequence is 15 residues long. Trimming removed 2 bases at V and 1 base at J, with 11 bases between. CDR3 in DNA: TGCGCCAGCAGCTTAGGACAGACCCGCACAGATACGCAGTATTTT. This encodes CASSLGQTRTDTQYF.

The genes are TRBV12-5 and TRBJ2-3; the D gene is possibly TRBD2 (5 bases). Germline-derived CDR1 and CDR2 are LGHNT and FRNRAP. CDR3 length: 12 amino acids. Trimming shortened V by 5 bases and J by 4 bases, and 7 bases separated the two germline ends. CDR3 amino acids: CASGPGADTQYF. CDR3 DNA: TGTGCTAGTGGTCCCGGGGCAGATACGCAGTATTTT.

The chain carries TRBV6-4 and TRBJ1-6, with 7 bases matching TRBD1. Germline CDR1 MRHNA, CDR2 SNTAGT. With 4 bases clipped from V and 7 bases from J, the junction kept 4 bases outside the gene matches. This CDR3 spans 14 amino acids. Here the CDR3 reads CASSAGQENSPLHF. For the CDR3, the DNA is TGTGCCAGCAGTGCAGGACAGGAAAATTCACCCCTCCACTTT.

The genes are TRBV20-1 and TRBJ1-2; 9 positions match TRBD1. Trimming removed 3 bases from V and 1 base from J; junction bases left unmatched: 3. There are 14 residues in the CDR3. Looked up from germline, CDR1 is DFQATT and CDR2 is SNEGSKA (reference sequence). CDR3 protein: CSASRGQGNYGYTF. For the CDR3, the DNA is TGCAGTGCTAGTAGGGGACAGGGTAACTATGGCTACACCTTC.

The V gene is TRBV7-3, the J gene TRBJ2-5, with TRBD1 matching over 7 bases. This CDR3 is 14 amino acids long. Germline CDR1 SGHTA, CDR2 FQGTGA. Trimming at V came to 5 bases and at J to 7 bases, leaving 10 bases not matched to a gene. The CDR3: CASSLSSGGTTQYF. CDR3 DNA sequence: TGTGCCAGCAGCCTATCTTCAGGGGGAACGACCCAGTACTTC. Based on the CDR3 plus reference TRBV7-3 and TRBJ2-5, the full variable domain is GAGVSQTPSNKVTEKGKYVELRCDPISGHTALYWYRQSLGQGPEFLIYFQGTGAADDSGLPNDRFFAVRPEGSVSTLKIQRTERGDSAVYLCASSLSSGGTTQYFGPGTRLLVL.

This clone was seen more than once but under ten times. This chain links TRBV5-1 with TRBJ1-2; D may be TRBD1 (5 bases). The ends were cut back, 3 bases at V and 9 bases at J, with 18 bases in the middle. CDR3 size: 14 residues. Germline CDR1 SGHRS, CDR2 YFSETQ. The CDR3 bases are TGCGCCAGCAGCTGGCCCGGGACGGACGAAAGCTACACCTTC. Protein product: CASSWPGTDESYTF. Filled out from reference TRBV5-1 and TRBJ1-2, the complete variable domain reads KAGVTQTPRYLIKTRGQQVTLSCSPISGHRSVSWYQQTPGQGLQFLFEYFSETQRNKGNFPGRFSGRQFSNSRSEMNVSTLELGDSALYLCASSWPGTDESYTFGSGTRLTVV.

This chain joins TRBV3-1 (or the pseudogene TRBV3-2) and TRBJ1-1; no definite D call. This CDR3 region has 14 residues. Per the germline V gene, CDR1 is LGHDT and CDR2 is YNNKEL (reference sequence). V gave up 3 bases and J gave up 1 base, with 9 bases separating them. CDR3 nucleotide sequence: TGTGCCAGCAGCCAGAAGGGCGGGAACACTGAAGCTTTCTTT. Protein: CASSQKGGNTEAFF.

V gene TRBV4-1 combines with J gene TRBJ2-1; 8 bases align to TRBD1. CDR1 and CDR2 (germline): MGHRA, YSYEKL. The V and J ends lost 2 bases and 8 bases, in that order; junction bases with no gene match: 8. CDR3 length: 15 residues. CDR3 bases: TGCGCCAGCAGCCAACCTGGACAGGGATACTATGAGCAGTTCTTC. Translated: CASSQPGQGYYEQFF.

The genes are TRBV5-6 and TRBJ1-2, with a weak D call TRBD1 (6 bases). CDR3 length: 15 amino acids. Per the germline V gene, CDR1 is SGHDT and CDR2 is YYEEEE. The V end was cut by 4 bases, the J end by 7 bases, with 20 bases between. The CDR3 sequence is CASSLAGGRELGYTF. The CDR3 coding sequence is TGTGCCAGCAGCCTTGCCGGGGGCAGGGAACTTGGCTACACCTTC.

The chain combines TRBV18 with TRBJ1-2, with 7 bases lining up with TRBD1. Germline-derived CDR1 and CDR2 are KGHSH and LQKENI. This CDR3 spans 14 amino acids. J lost 3 bases, V lost 1 base, and 2 bases had no gene match. CDR3 sequence: CASSPQDRDYGYTF. Here the CDR3 DNA reads TGTGCCAGCTCACCACAAGACAGGGACTATGGCTACACCTTC.

The chain uses TRBV2 and TRBJ1-1; tentative D call: TRBD1 (6 bases). Trimming pared 6 bases from V and 3 bases from J, leaving 11 bases between. The CDR3 contains 13 residues. Germline CDR1 is SNHLY and CDR2 is FYNNEI. The CDR3 DNA reads as TGTGCCAGCAGGTACACAGGGCACACTGAAGCTTTCTTT. This gives the protein CASRYTGHTEAFF.

The rearrangement links TRBV13 to TRBJ1-2; 9 bases line up with TRBD1. The trim removed 4 bases at V and 7 bases at J, leaving 7 bases unmatched. CDR1 and CDR2 (germline): PRHDT, FYEKMQ (reference sequence). The CDR3 contains 14 residues. The DNA of the CDR3 is TGTGCCAGCAGCTCTTGGACAGGGGCTCGTGGCTACACCTTC. Its translation: CASSSWTGARGYTF.

The V gene is TRBV7-2, the J gene TRBJ2-5; 13 positions match TRBD2. Germline assignment: CDR1 SGHTA and CDR2 FQGNSA. The CDR3 length is 16 residues. With 4 bases clipped from V and 1 base from J, the junction kept 3 bases outside the gene matches. The CDR3 spells CASSWGLAGPQETQYF. The CDR3 DNA follows: TGTGCCAGCAGCTGGGGACTAGCGGGGCCCCAAGAGACCCAGTACTTC.

The chain combines TRBV6-2 or TRBV6-3 with TRBJ1-5, with TRBD1 matching over 8 bases. The CDR3 has 14 residues. J lost 4 bases, V lost 6 bases, and 5 bases had no gene match. The germline V gene has CDR1 MNHEY and CDR2 SVGEGT. The CDR3 DNA reads as TGTGCCAGCAGCCCCGGGACAGGTAATCAGCCCCAGCATTTT. The encoded protein is CASSPGTGNQPQHF.

The V and J genes are TRBV3-1 (or the pseudogene TRBV3-2) and TRBJ1-5; possibly TRBD1 for D (6 bases). From germline, CDR1 is LGHDT and CDR2 YNNKEL (reference sequence). This CDR3 has 14 amino acids. V lost 4 bases and J 5 bases, leaving 12 bases between the germline ends. Here the CDR3 DNA reads TGTGCCAGCAGCCTGGGGGCACAAGATCAGCCCCAGCATTTT. As protein: CASSLGAQDQPQHF.

The V call is TRBV6-1, the J call TRBJ2-3, with TRBD1 identical over 12 bases. CDR1 is MNHNS and CDR2 is SASEGT in the germline V gene. The V gene end was trimmed by 4 bases and the J gene end by 3 bases; junction bases not matched to a gene: 5. The CDR3 covers 16 residues. The CDR3 nucleotides are TGTGCCAGCAGTGGGGGGGACAGGGGGCTTACAGATACGCAGTATTTT. This translates into CASSGGDRGLTDTQYF.